The T cell receptor beta chain under discussion was sequenced for a study of T-cell memory formation after mild COVID-19. On the study more broadly: Clustering of TCRs was largely donor specific.

The study, taken as a whole, reports: Clones shrinking between day 15 and 85 showed a balanced CD4/CD8 split, and those that grew later tilted toward CD4+.

The authors produced TCR alpha and TCR beta cDNA libraries with sample barcodes and UMIs by 5'RACE using constant-segment primers. TCRdb called the 5' RACE reads again in MiXCR, with one record for every CDR3 protein. The sample yields fewer than 5,000 distinct CDR3 sequences, over 20% seen once. As concerns this clonotype: Its antigen is unknown.

The sequencing input was PBMCs or a T cell subset sorted from them (not recorded which). The origin of this receptor is an adult who had mild COVID-19 (a few samples of this study predate the infection). Cell type and time point are not known.

This chain's CDR3 is CASSQDRDSTYEQYF. CDR3 DNA sequence: TGTGCCAGCAGCCAAGATAGGGACAGTACCTACGAGCAGTACTTC. The V and J genes are TRBV4-2 and TRBJ2-7, with 7 bases aligning to TRBD1. Germline V gene sequence: CDR1 LGHNA, CDR2 YNFKEQ. The length of the CDR3 is 15 residues. Unmatched junction bases numbered 4, after V lost 0 bases and J lost 2 bases.